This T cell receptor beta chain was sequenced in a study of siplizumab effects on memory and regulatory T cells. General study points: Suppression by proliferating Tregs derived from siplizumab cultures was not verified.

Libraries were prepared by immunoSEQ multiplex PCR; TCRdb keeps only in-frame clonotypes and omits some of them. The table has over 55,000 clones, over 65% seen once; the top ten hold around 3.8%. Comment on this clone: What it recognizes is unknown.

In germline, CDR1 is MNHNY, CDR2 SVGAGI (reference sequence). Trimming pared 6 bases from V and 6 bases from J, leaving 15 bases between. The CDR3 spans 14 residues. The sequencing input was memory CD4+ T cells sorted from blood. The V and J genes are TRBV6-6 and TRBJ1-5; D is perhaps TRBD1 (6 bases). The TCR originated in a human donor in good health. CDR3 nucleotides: TGTGCCAGCAGCCATGGGGGGGGCAGTCAGCCCCAGCATTTT. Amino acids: CASSHGGGSQPQHF.